This T cell receptor (beta chain) was identified in a study of blood T cell repertoires in COVID-19. The junction had 5 bases not matched to a gene; V was cut back by 4 bases and J by 11 bases. The CDR3 runs 12 residues. CDR1 and CDR2 from the germline V gene are KGHSH and LQKENI. The table came from immunoSEQ multiplex PCR; TCRdb's copy has only in-frame clones and leaves some out. The data contain roughly 13,000 clones, around 80% of them singletons. The clonotype was recovered from a human donor in a cohort sampled during active COVID-19. The gene calls are TRBV18 and TRBJ1-5; 7 nucleotides align to TRBD1. The sample comprised peripheral blood. The CDR3 region is CASSQGTETQHF. The CDR3 DNA reads TGTGCCAGCTCACAAGGGACAGAAACCCAGCATTTT.